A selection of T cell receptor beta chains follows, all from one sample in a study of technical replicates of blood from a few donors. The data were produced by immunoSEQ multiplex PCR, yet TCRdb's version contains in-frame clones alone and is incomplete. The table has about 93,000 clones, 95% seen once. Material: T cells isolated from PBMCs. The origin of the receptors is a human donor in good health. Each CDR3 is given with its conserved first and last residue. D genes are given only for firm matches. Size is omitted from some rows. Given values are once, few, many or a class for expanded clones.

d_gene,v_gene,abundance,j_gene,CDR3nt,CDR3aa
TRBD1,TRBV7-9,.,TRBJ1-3,TGTGCCAGCAGCTTACGTAAGGGACAGTCCTCTGGAAACACCATATATTTT,CASSLRKGQSSGNTIYF
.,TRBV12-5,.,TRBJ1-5,TGTGCTAGTGGTTTGGACAGGATTATCAATCAGCCCCAGCATTTT,CASGLDRIINQPQHF
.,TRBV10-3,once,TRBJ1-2,TGTGCCATCACCGAGGGTTCGAACTATGGCTACACCTTC,CAITEGSNYGYTF
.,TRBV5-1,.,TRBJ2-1,TGCGCCAGCAGCTTTGACATTTACAATGAGCAGTTCTTC,CASSFDIYNEQFF
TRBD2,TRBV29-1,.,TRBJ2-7,TGCAGCGTTGTCACGGGGGGCTCCTACGAGCAGTACTTC,CSVVTGGSYEQYF
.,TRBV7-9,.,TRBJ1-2,TGTGCCAGCAGCTGGGGAGATAACTATGGCTACACCTTC,CASSWGDNYGYTF
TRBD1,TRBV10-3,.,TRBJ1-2,TGTGCCATCACCCGCCTCGTAGGACAGGGGGCGGACTATGGCTACACCTTC,CAITRLVGQGADYGYTF
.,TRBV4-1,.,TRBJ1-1,TGCGCCAGCAGCCAAGGCCTTGACAGGAACACTGAAGCTTTCTTT,CASSQGLDRNTEAFF
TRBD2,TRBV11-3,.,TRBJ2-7,TGTGCCAGCAGCTCTTGGACTAGCCCACCCTACGAGCAGTACTTC,CASSSWTSPPYEQYF
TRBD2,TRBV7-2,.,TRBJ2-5,TGTGCCAGCGGCGGGGGTCTAACCGAAGAGACCCAGTACTTC,CASGGGLTEETQYF
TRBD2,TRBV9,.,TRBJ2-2,TGTGCCAGCAGCGTACTAGCGGGAGTAATCGGGGAGCTGTTTTTT,CASSVLAGVIGELFF
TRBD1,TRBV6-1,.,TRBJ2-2,TGTGCCAGCAGATCGGGACAGGGAGGCACCGGGGAGCTGTTTTTT,CASRSGQGGTGELFF
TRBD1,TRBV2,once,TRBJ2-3,TGTGCCAGCAGCCGGGACAGTGGTCAAGATACGCAGTATTTT,CASSRDSGQDTQYF
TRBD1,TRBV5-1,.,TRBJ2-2,TGCGCCAGCAGCAGACAGGGGTTGGGGACCGGGGAGCTGTTTTTT,CASSRQGLGTGELFF
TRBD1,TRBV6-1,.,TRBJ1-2,TGTGCCGGCGTAAGGACAGGGTTTAACTATGGCTACACCTTC,CAGVRTGFNYGYTF
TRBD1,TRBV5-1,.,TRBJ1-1,TGCGCCAGCAGCTTCTCAGGGGGAGTTACTGAAGCTTTCTTT,CASSFSGGVTEAFF
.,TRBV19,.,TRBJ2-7,TGTGCCAGTAGTATGCGGGTCGCGTACGAGCAGTACTTC,CASSMRVAYEQYF
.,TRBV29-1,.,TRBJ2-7,TGCAGCGTTCCAGGGGCTCGGTCCTACGAGCAGTACTTC,CSVPGARSYEQYF
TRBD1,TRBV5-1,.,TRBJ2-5,TGCGCCAGCAGCTTGAGGACAGGGTACGAGACCCAGTACTTC,CASSLRTGYETQYF
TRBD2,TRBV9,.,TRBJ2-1,TGTGCCAGCAGCACGACTAGCGGGTCGTACAATGAGCAGTTCTTC,CASSTTSGSYNEQFF
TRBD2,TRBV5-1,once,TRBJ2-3,TGCGCCAGCAGCTTGGGGGCTAGCGGGGGTACAGATACGCAGTATTTT,CASSLGASGGTDTQYF
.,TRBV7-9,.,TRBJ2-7,TGTGCCAGCAGCGCAAACCTAGCCGCTGGCGAGCAGTACTTC,CASSANLAAGEQYF